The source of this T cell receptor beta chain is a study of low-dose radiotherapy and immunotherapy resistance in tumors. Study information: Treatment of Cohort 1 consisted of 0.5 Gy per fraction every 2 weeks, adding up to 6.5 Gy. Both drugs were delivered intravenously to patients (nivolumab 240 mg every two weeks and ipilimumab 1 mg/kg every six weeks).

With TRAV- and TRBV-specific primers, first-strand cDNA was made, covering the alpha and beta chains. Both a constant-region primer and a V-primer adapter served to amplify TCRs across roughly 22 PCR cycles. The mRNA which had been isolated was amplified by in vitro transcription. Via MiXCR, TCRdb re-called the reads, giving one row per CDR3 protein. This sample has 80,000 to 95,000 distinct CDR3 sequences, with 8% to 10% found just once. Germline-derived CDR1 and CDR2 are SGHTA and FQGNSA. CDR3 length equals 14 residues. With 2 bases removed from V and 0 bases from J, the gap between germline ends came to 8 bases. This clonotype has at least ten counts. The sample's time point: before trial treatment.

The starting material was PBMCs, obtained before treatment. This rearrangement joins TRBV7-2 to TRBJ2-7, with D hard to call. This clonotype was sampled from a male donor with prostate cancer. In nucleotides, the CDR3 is TGTGCCAGCAGCTTAAGCGCCAGCTCCTACGAGCAGTACTTC. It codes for CASSLSASSYEQYF. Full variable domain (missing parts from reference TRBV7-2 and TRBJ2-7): GAGVSQSPSNKVTEKGKDVELRCDPISGHTALYWYRQSLGQGLEFLIYFQGNSAPDKSGLPSDRFSAERTGGSVSTLTIQRTQQEDSAVYLCASSLSASSYEQYFGPGTRLTVT.